Ten or more counts support the clone carrying this T cell receptor beta chain. Its antigen is not identified. The data derive from a study of T cells in Graves' hyperthyroidism and ophthalmopathy. The study's findings and limits: Progression to ophthalmopathy was predicted a median of approximately seven months early.

Amplified regions were TCR beta CDR3 sequences from RNA transcripts. HTBI primers drove first-round RT-PCR of the TCR CDR3. One entry per CDR3 protein, called by TCRdb with MiXCR from the multiplex PCR reads. In the table there are some 600,000 distinct CDR3 sequences, about 15% of which are singletons. This CDR3 comprises 13 residues. V dropped 4 bases and J dropped 4 bases, with 10 bases sitting between them. CDR1 SGDLS and CDR2 YYNGEE come from the germline V gene. Each diagnosis was grounded in clinical symptoms, serum thyroxine and TRAb, thyroid ultrasound, and orbital computed tomography. The V call is TRBV9, the J call TRBJ2-3; D ambiguous. The sequence was collected from a woman aged 25 to 45 with Graves' hyperthyroidism that later progressed to Graves' ophthalmopathy. Specimen: blood. The CDR3 here is CASSPYRADTQYF. In nucleotides, the CDR3 is TGTGCCAGCAGCCCTTACCGGGCAGATACGCAGTATTTT.